A single sample gave rise to the 14 T cell receptor beta chains below, sequenced in a study of T-cell memory formation after mild COVID-19. TCRdb reprocessed the 5' RACE reads with MiXCR, giving one entry per CDR3 protein. The sample includes 150,000 or so distinct CDR3 sequences, around 30% of them seen just once. The material sequenced was PBMCs or a T cell subset sorted from them (not recorded which). Receptors originate from an adult woman who had mild COVID-19 (a few samples of this study predate the infection). Cell type and time point are not known.

The V call is TRBV7-9, the J call TRBJ2-2; TRBD1 matches at 7 bases. V was clipped by 5 bases and J by 6 bases; unmatched bases: 6. This CDR3 is built from 14 residues. In germline, CDR1 is SEHNR, CDR2 FQNEAQ (reference sequence). The CDR3 DNA reads as TGTGCCAGCAGCCTAGACAGGGCGGCCGGGGAGCTGTTTTTT. As protein: CASSLDRAAGELFF. Combining the CDR3 with reference TRBV7-9 and TRBJ2-2 gives the whole variable domain DTGVSQNPRHKITKRGQNVTFRCDPISEHNRLYWYRQTLGQGPEFLTYFQNEAQLEKSRLLSDRFSAERPKGSFSTLEIQRTEQGDSAMYLCASSLDRAAGELFFGEGSRLTVL.

The chain employs TRBV7-2 and TRBJ1-6, with D maybe TRBD1 (5 bases). In germline, CDR1 is SGHTA, CDR2 FQGNSA. The CDR3 consists of 14 residues. With 1 base removed from V and 7 bases from J, the gap between germline ends came to 8 bases. This CDR3 reads CASSLEGSNSPLHF. The CDR3 bases are TGTGCCAGCAGCTTAGAGGGGAGCAATTCACCCCTCCACTTT.

The chain joins TRBV7-2 to TRBJ2-1; 12 bases line up with TRBD2. Germline lookup yields CDR1 SGHTA and CDR2 FQGNSA. Unmatched junction bases numbered 5, after V lost 2 bases and J lost 9 bases. The CDR3 loop spans 15 amino acids. The CDR3 region is CASSLSSGRGSEQFF. The CDR3 DNA sequence: TGTGCCAGCAGCTTATCTAGCGGGAGGGGGAGTGAGCAGTTCTTC.

This clonotype appeared a few times. The J gene is TRBJ1-2, the V gene TRBV9, with D unclear. Per germline, CDR1 SGDLS and CDR2 YYNGEE. Trimming pared 4 bases from V and 5 bases from J, leaving 15 bases between. This CDR3 contains 14 residues. The CDR3 nucleotides read TGTGCCAGCAGCCCCTCTATTGGACGGTATGGCTACACCTTC. It encodes CASSPSIGRYGYTF.

This clonotype was seen at least ten times. The V gene is TRBV20-1, the J gene TRBJ2-4; D unresolved. The CDR3 runs to 12 residues. The germline V gene encodes CDR1 DFQATT and CDR2 SNEGSKA (reference sequence). V shed 1 base and J shed 7 bases, with 8 bases lying between them. CDR3 nucleotide sequence: TGCAGTGCTAGAGCCAGCAATAACATTCAGTACTTC. Translation gives CSARASNNIQYF.

This clonotype was observed a few times. This chain uses TRBV27 with TRBJ1-5, with 9 bases that match TRBD1. This CDR3 comprises 14 residues. V gave up 3 bases and J gave up 6 bases; unmatched junction bases: 3. CDR1 and CDR2 from the germline V gene are MNHEY and SMNVEV (reference sequence). This CDR3 reads CASSFRDRAQPQHF. CDR3 DNA: TGTGCCAGCAGTTTCCGGGACAGGGCTCAGCCCCAGCATTTT.

The genes are TRBV5-5 and TRBJ2-1; weak D call: TRBD2 (6 bases). This CDR3 is 15 amino acids long. Deletions cut 0 bases from V and 1 base from J, with 8 bases between. Germline V lookup: CDR1 SGHKS, CDR2 YYEKEE (reference sequence). The CDR3 sequence is CASSLAGESYNEQFF. The CDR3, as DNA: TGTGCCAGCAGCTTGGCGGGAGAGTCCTACAATGAGCAGTTCTTC. Full variable domain (remainder filled in from reference TRBV5-5 and TRBJ2-1): DAGVTQSPTHLIKTRGQQVTLRCSPISGHKSVSWYQQVLGQGPQFIFQYYEKEERGRGNFPDRFSARQFPNYSSELNVNALLLGDSALYLCASSLAGESYNEQFFGPGTRLTVL.

This clonotype was seen a single time. CDR3 sequence: CASSQDADLETQYF. The CDR3 DNA reads TGCGCCAGCAGCCAAGATGCCGATTTAGAGACCCAGTACTTC. The gene calls are TRBV4-1 and TRBJ2-5; D not certain. CDR3 length equals 14 residues. Germline assignment: CDR1 MGHRA and CDR2 YSYEKL. With 0 bases removed from V and 4 bases from J, the gap between germline ends came to 9 bases.

This clonotype was seen ten or more times. The chain joins TRBV12-3 or TRBV12-4 to TRBJ2-3; D unresolved. The CDR3 totals 12 residues. Trimming left V 3 bases short and J 4 bases short, with 5 bases between. CDR3 bases: TGTGCCAGCAGTTTTTCGGCAGATACGCAGTATTTT. It encodes CASSFSADTQYF.

This rearrangement joins TRBV7-9 to TRBJ1-1; no clear D. The CDR3 extends over 14 amino acids. CDR1 and CDR2 from the germline V gene are SEHNR and FQNEAQ (reference sequence). V lost 5 bases and J 1 base, leaving 11 bases between the germline ends. CDR3 sequence reads: CASSQTLANTEAFF. The CDR3, as DNA: TGTGCCAGCAGCCAGACGCTCGCGAACACTGAAGCTTTCTTT.

CDR3 amino acids: CATRAGGGANVLTF. The CDR3 DNA follows: TGTGCCACCAGGGCGGGTGGTGGGGCCAACGTCCTGACTTTC. V is TRBV24-1 and J is TRBJ2-6; weak D call: TRBD2 (5 bases). Per germline, CDR1 KGHDR and CDR2 SFDVKD. Trimming removed 7 bases at V and 3 bases at J, with 9 bases between. This CDR3 is 14 amino acids long.

This clonotype was detected only a few times. The rearrangement links TRBV12-3 or TRBV12-4 to TRBJ2-3; D call uncertain. V was shortened by 5 bases and J by 2 bases, with 8 bases between the two germline ends. The CDR3 is 13 residues long. The DNA of the CDR3 is TGTGCCAGCAGTCCCACGAACACAGATACGCAGTATTTT. Encoded protein: CASSPTNTDTQYF.

The V call is TRBV25-1, the J call TRBJ2-3, with 13 bases matching TRBD2. In germline, CDR1 is MGHDK, CDR2 SYGVNS. With V trimmed by 6 bases and J by 7 bases, 4 bases remained unmatched. The CDR3 has 14 residues. CDR3 region: CASSGLAGDYTQYF. Here the CDR3 DNA reads TGTGCCAGCAGCGGACTAGCGGGAGACTATACGCAGTATTTT. The whole variable domain, remainder taken from reference TRBV25-1 and TRBJ2-3, is EADIYQTPRYLVIGTGKKITLECSQTMGHDKMYWYQQDPGMELHLIHYSYGVNSTEKGDLSSESTVSRIRTEHFPLTLESARPSHTSQYLCASSGLAGDYTQYFGPGTRLTVL.

This CDR3 reads CASSLGAGGQYEQFF. Here the CDR3 DNA reads TGTGCCAGCAGCTTAGGGGCGGGGGGGCAGTATGAGCAGTTCTTC. The chain links TRBV13 to TRBJ2-1; TRBD2 matches at 9 bases. This CDR3 has 15 amino acids. The germline CDR1 and CDR2 sequences are PRHDT and FYEKMQ (reference sequence). J gave up 8 bases and V 0 bases, and 5 bases lay outside the gene matches.